This TCR beta chain was sequenced during a study of OX40 agonist ivuxolimab in advanced cancers. Study-wide context: Across the patients, intravenous ivuxolimab was delivered every 2 weeks at 0.01 to 10 mg/kg.

This CDR3 has 18 amino acids. After removal of 3 bases from V and 3 bases from J, the junction contained 12 bases not matched to a gene. CDR1 LNHDA and CDR2 SQIVND come from the germline V gene (reference sequence). General study findings and limits: The investigators did not determine what antigen specificity the expanded peripheral T cells had. Both blood CD4+ and CD8+ T cells showed clonal growth by week 6 at 0.1 to 3.0 mg/kg.

Samples were taken at baseline and on day 1 of cycles 4 and 7. Concerning this clone: Its antigen is unknown.

Profiling relied on immunoSEQ multiplex PCR, and the TCRdb table lists in-frame clones only, not all of them. This table has 70,000 to 80,000 clones, just under 95% appearing once. The gene calls are TRBV19 and TRBJ2-7; TRBD2 aligns across 12 bases. The origin of this receptor is an adult with an advanced solid tumor such as melanoma, head and neck, liver or kidney cancer. Sequences were derived from CD4+ or CD8+ T cells sorted from blood, sampled in a trial of the OX40 agonist ivuxolimab. The CDR3 reads CASSIASGGARADYEQYF. The CDR3 DNA reads as TGTGCCAGTAGTATTGCTAGCGGGGGGGCCAGGGCGGACTACGAGCAGTACTTC.